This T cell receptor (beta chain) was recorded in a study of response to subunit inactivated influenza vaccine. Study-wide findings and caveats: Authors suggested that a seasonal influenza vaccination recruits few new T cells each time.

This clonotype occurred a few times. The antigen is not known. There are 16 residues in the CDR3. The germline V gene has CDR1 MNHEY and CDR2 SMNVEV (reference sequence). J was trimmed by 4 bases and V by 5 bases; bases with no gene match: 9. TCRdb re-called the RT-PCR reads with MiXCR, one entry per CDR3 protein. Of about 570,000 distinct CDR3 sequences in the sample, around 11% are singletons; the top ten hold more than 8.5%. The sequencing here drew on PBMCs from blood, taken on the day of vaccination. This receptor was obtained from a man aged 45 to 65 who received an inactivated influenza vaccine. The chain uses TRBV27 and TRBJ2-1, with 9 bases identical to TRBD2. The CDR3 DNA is TGTGCCAGCAGTAACATAGCGGGAGTGTCTTACAATGAGCAGTTCTTC. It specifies CASSNIAGVSYNEQFF.